The present entry profiles one T cell receptor beta chain with its context. Germline-derived CDR1 and CDR2 are KGHSH and LQKENI. CDR3 length: 13 residues. V lost 4 bases and J 7 bases, leaving 13 bases between the germline ends. This entry belongs to a study of blood T cell repertoires in COVID-19. Study-wide background: COVID-19 samples, acute and convalescent, were from the United States, Italy and Spain.

Authors' data handling: The assay estimated nucleated cells by amplifying reference gene primers. Sequenced by immunoSEQ multiplex PCR; TCRdb stores in-frame clones only, minus some. That table gives V, J and clone size, and the DNA gave D and trimming. The data hold 250,000 to 350,000 clones, with just over 85% observed a single time. The sequencing sample was made of peripheral blood. This clonotype was obtained from a woman aged 25 to 45 with active or convalescent COVID-19. The rearrangement uses TRBV18 and TRBJ1-1; D remains ambiguous. The CDR3 nucleotides are TGTGCCAGCTCACTCTCCCGAGGGAGTGAAGCTTTCTTT. It codes for CASSLSRGSEAFF.